This T cell receptor (beta chain) appears in the sequencing data of a study of T cell responses to AZD1222 COVID-19 vaccine. Study-wide points: In a largely white British group with more females than males, clonal diversity was possibly underestimated. Sampling captured repertoires only after the peak T cell response. CD4 TCRs associated with vaccination spanned spike, dominating at 160-218 and 743-854.

Regarding this clone: Its antigen is as yet unknown.

V lost 4 bases and J 3 bases, leaving 9 bases between the germline ends. Germline CDR1 reads SGHKS; CDR2 reads YYEKEE (reference sequence). The CDR3 runs 13 residues. Method: immunoSEQ multiplex PCR; TCRdb's copy keeps in-frame clones and lacks some. Found here are about 200,000 clones, around 94% of them singletons; the top ten hold around 1.5%. The input for sequencing was peripheral blood, taken 28 days after the second dose of the MenACWY control vaccine. This clonotype was obtained from an adult who received the MenACWY meningococcal vaccine as a control. The rearrangement uses TRBV5-5 and TRBJ2-3; D is undetermined. CDR3 residues: CASSHPRTDTQYF. Here the CDR3 DNA reads TGTGCCAGCAGCCATCCTCGGACAGATACGCAGTATTTT.